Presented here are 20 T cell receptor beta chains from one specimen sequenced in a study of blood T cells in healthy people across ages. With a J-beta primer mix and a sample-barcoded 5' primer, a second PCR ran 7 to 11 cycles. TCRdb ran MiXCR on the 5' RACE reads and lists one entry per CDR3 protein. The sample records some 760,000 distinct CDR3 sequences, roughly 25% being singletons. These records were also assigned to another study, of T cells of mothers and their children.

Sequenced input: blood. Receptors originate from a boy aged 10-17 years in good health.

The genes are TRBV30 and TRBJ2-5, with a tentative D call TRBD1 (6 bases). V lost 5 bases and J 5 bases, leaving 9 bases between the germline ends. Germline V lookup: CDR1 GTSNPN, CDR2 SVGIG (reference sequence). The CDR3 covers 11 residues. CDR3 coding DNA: TGTGCCTGGCAGGGGTCCGAGACCCAGTACTTC. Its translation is CAWQGSETQYF.

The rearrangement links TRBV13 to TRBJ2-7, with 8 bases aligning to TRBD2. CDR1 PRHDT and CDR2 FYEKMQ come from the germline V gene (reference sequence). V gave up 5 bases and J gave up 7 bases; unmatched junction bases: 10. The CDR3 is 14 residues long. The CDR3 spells CASSPRGGPSEQYF. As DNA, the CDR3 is TGTGCCAGCAGCCCCCGGGGGGGGCCGTCTGAGCAGTACTTC.

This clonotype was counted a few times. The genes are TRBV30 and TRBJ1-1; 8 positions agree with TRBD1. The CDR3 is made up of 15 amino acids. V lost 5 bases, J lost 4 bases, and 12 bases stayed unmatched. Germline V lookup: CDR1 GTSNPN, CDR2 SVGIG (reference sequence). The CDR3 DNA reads TGTGCCTGGGGGACAGGTTCTTTTCCCGGCACTGAAGCTTTCTTT. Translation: CAWGTGSFPGTEAFF.

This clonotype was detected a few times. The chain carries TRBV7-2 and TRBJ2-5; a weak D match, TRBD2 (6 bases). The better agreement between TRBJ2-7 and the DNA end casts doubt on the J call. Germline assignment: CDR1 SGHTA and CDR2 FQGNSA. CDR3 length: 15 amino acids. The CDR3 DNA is TGTGCCAGCAGCGTCGGGACTGCCGGTCCCTACGAGCAGTACTTC. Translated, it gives CASSVGTAGPYEQYF.

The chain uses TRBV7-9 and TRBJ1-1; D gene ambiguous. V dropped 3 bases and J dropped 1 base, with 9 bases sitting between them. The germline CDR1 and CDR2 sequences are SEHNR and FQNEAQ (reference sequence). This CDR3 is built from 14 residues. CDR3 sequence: CASSFGRTNTEAFF. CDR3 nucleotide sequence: TGTGCCAGCAGCTTCGGCAGAACGAACACTGAAGCTTTCTTT. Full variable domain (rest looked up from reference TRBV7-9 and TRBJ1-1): DTGVSQNPRHKITKRGQNVTFRCDPISEHNRLYWYRQTLGQGPEFLTYFQNEAQLEKSRLLSDRFSAERPKGSFSTLEIQRTEQGDSAMYLCASSFGRTNTEAFFGQGTRLTVV.

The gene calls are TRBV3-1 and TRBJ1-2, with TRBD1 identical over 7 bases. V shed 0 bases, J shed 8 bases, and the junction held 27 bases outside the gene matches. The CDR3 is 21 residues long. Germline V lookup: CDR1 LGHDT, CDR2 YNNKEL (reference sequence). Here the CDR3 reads CASSQDGLPRIPPQGVGGYTF. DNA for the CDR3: TGTGCCAGCAGCCAAGATGGACTCCCACGGATTCCCCCTCAGGGGGTCGGCGGCTACACCTTC.

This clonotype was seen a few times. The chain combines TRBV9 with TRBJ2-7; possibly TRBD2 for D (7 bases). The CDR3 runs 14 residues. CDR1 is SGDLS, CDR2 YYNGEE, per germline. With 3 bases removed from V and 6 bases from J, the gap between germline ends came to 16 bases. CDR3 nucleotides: TGTGCCAGCAGCGCGCGTGGGGGGGCCCCCGAGCAGTACTTC. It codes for CASSARGGAPEQYF.

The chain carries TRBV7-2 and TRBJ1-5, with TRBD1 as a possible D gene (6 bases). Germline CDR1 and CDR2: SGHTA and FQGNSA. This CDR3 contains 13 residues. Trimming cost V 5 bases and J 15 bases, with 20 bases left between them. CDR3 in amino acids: CASSTTEGGALHF. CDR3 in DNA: TGTGCCAGCAGCACAACTGAAGGGGGGGCCCTGCATTTT.

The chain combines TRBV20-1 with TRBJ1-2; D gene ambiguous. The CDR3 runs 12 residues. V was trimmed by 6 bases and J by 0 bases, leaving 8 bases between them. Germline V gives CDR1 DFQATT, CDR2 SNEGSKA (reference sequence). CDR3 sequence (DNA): TGCAGTGCGTTCTCTACTAACTATGGCTACACCTTC. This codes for CSAFSTNYGYTF.

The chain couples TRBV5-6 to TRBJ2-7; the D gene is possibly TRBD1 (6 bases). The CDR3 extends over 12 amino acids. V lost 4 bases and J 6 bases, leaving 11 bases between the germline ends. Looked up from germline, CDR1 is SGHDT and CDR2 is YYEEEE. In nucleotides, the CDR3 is TGTGCCAGCAGCCATCGGGACACCGAGCAGTACTTC. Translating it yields CASSHRDTEQYF.

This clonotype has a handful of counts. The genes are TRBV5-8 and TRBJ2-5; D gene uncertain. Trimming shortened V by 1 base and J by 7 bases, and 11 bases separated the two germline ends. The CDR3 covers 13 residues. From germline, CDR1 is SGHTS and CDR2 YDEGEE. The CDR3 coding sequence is TGTGCCAGCAGCTTGCCCAACGTCGGGACCCAGTACTTC. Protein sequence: CASSLPNVGTQYF.

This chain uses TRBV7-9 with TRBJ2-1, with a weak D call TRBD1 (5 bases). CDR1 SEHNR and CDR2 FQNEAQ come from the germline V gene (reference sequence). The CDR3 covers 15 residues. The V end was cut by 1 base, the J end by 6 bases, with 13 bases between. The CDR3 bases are TGTGCCAGCAGCTTAGTTGGGGCAAACTTCAATGAGCAGTTCTTC. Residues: CASSLVGANFNEQFF.

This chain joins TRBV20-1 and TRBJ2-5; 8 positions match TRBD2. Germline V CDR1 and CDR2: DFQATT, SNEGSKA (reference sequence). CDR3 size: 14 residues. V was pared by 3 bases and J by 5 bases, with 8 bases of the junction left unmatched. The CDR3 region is CSARPGLVAETQYF. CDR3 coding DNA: TGCAGTGCTAGGCCGGGACTAGTTGCGGAGACCCAGTACTTC.

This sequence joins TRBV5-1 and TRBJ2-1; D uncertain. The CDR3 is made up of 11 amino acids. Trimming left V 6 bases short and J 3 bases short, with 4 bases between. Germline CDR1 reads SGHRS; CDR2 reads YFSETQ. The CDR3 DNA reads TGCGCCAGCACCCTCTACAATGAGCAGTTCTTC. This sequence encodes CASTLYNEQFF.

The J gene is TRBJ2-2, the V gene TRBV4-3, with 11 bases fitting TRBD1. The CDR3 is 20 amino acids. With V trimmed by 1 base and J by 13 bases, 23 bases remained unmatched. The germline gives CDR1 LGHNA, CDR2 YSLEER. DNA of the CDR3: TGCGCCAGCAGCCAAGGTCCGGGACAGGGGGTACAGCGGGAATCTCACTCGCTGTTTTTT. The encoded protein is CASSQGPGQGVQRESHSLFF.

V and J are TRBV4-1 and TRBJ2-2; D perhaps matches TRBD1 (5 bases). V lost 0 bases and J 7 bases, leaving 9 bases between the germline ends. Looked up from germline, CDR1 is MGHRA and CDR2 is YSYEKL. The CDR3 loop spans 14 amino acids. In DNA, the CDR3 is TGCGCCAGCAGCCAAGATCAGGGAATCGGGGAGCTGTTTTTT. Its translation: CASSQDQGIGELFF.

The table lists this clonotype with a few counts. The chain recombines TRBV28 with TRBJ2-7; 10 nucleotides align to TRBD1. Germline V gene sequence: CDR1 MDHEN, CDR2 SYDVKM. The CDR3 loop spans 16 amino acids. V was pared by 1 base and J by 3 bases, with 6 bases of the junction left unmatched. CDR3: CASSLSLGQGGYEQYF. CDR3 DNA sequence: TGTGCCAGCAGTTTATCCCTCGGACAGGGGGGCTACGAGCAGTACTTC. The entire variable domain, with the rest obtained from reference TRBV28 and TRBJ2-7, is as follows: DVKVTQSSRYLVKRTGEKVFLECVQDMDHENMFWYRQDPGLGLRLIYFSYDVKMKEKGDIPEGYSVSREKKERFSLILESASTNQTSMYLCASSLSLGQGGYEQYFGPGTRLTVT.

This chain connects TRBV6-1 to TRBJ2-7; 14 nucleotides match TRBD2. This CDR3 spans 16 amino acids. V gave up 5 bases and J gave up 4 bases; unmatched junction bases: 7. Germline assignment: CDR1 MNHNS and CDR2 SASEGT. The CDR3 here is CASSRGGLAGVYEQYF. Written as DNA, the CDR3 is TGTGCCAGCAGTCGGGGGGGACTAGCGGGAGTGTACGAGCAGTACTTC.

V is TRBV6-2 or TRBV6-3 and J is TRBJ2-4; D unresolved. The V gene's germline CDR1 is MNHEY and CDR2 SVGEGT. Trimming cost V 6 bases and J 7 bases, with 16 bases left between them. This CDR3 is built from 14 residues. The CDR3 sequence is CASSRKMGLNIQYF. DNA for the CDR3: TGTGCCAGCAGCCGGAAGATGGGTCTGAACATTCAGTACTTC.

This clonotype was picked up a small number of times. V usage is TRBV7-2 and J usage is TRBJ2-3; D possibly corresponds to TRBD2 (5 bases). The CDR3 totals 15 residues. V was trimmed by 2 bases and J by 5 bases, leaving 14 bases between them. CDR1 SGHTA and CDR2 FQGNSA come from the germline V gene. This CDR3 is CASSLTSLSGDTQYF. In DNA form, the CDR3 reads TGTGCCAGCAGCTTAACGAGTCTGAGCGGAGATACGCAGTATTTT.